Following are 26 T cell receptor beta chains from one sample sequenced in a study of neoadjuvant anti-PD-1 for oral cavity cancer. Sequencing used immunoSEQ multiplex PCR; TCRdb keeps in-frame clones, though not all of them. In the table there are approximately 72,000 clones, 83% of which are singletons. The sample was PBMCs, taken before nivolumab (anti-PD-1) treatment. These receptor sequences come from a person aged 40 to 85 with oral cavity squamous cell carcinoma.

As DNA, the CDR3 is TGTGCCATCACCCACAGCAACCGGGACTCCACCCGCAATGAGCAGTTCTTC. This translates into CAITHSNRDSTRNEQFF. The genes are TRBV10-3 and TRBJ2-1; weak D call: TRBD2 (6 bases). The V end lost 7 bases, the J end lost 6 bases, and 25 bases lay between the germline ends. Looked up from germline, CDR1 is ENHRY and CDR2 is SYGVKD. This CDR3 has 17 amino acids.

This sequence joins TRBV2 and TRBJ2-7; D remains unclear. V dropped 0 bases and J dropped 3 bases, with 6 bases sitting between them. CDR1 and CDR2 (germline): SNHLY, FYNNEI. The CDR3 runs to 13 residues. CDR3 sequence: CASSEALNYEQYF. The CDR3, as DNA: TGTGCCAGCAGTGAAGCCCTAAACTACGAGCAGTACTTC.

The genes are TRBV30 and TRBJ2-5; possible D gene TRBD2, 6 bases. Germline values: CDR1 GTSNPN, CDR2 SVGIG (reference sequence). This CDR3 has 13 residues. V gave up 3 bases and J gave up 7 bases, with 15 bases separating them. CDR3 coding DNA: TGTGCCTGGAGGATGAGCGGGCCGGGGACCCAGTACTTC. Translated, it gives CAWRMSGPGTQYF.

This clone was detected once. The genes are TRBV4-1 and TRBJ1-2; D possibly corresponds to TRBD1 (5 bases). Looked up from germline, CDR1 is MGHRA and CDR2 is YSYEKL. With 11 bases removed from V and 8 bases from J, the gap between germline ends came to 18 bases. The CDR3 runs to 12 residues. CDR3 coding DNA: TGCGCCTCCGGCGGATGGGGGTACGGCTACACCTTC. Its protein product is CASGGWGYGYTF.

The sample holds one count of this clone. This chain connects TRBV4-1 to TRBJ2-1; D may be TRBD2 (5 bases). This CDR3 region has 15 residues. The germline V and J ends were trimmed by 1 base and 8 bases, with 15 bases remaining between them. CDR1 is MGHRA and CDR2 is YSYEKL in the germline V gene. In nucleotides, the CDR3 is TGCGCCAGCAGCCAAGCCCTAGCCGGAAACGATGAGCAGTTCTTC. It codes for CASSQALAGNDEQFF.

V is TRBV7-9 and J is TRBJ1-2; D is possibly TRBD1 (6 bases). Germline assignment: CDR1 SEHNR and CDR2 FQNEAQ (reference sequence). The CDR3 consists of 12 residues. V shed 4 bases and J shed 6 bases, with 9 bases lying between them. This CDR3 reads CASSSRTDGYTF. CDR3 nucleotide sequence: TGTGCCAGCAGCTCTCGGACAGATGGCTACACCTTC.

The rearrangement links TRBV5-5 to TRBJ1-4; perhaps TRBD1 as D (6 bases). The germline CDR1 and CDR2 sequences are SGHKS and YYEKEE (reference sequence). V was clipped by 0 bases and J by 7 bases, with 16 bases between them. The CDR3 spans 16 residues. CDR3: CASSLAETGFGEKLFF. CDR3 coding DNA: TGTGCCAGCAGCTTGGCGGAGACAGGTTTTGGTGAAAAACTGTTTTTT. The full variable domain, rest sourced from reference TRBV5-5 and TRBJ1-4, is DAGVTQSPTHLIKTRGQQVTLRCSPISGHKSVSWYQQVLGQGPQFIFQYYEKEERGRGNFPDRFSARQFPNYSSELNVNALLLGDSALYLCASSLAETGFGEKLFFGSGTQLSVL.

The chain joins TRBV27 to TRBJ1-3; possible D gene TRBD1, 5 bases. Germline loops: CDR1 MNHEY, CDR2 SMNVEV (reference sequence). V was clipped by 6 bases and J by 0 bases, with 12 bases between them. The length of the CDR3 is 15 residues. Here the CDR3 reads CASRPLGGSGNTIYF. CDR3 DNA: TGTGCCAGCAGGCCCTTGGGGGGCTCTGGAAACACCATATATTTT.

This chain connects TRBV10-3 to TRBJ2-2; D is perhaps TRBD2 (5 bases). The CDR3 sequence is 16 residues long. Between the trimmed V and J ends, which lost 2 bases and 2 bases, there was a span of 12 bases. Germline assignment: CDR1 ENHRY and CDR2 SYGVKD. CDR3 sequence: CAISEPQRINTGELFF. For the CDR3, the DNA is TGTGCCATCAGTGAGCCCCAGCGGATTAACACCGGGGAGCTGTTTTTT.

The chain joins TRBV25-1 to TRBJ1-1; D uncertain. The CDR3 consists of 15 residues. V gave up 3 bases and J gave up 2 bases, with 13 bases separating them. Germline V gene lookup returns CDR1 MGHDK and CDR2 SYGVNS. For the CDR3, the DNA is TGTGCCAGCAGTGATTCCCGGCGGCTAAACACTGAAGCTTTCTTT. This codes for CASSDSRRLNTEAFF.

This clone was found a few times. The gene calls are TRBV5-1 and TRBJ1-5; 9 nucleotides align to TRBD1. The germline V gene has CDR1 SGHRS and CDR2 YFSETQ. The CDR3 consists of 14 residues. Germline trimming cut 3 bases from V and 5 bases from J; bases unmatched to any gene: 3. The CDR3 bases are TGCGCCAGCAGCTGGGGACAGGGCGATCAGCCCCAGCATTTT. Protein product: CASSWGQGDQPQHF.

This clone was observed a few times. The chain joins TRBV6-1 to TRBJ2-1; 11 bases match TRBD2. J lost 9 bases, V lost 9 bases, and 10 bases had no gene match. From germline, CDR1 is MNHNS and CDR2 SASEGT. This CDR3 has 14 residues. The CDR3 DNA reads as TGTGCCAGTAGGCTAGCGGGAGGAAAGACTGAGCAGTTCTTC. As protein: CASRLAGGKTEQFF.

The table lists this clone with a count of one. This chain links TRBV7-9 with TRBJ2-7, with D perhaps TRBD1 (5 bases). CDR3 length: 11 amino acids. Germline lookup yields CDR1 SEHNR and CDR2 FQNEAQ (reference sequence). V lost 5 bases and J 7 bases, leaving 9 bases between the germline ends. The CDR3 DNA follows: TGTGCCAGCAGCCTCAGGGAAGAGCAGTACTTC. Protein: CASSLREEQYF.

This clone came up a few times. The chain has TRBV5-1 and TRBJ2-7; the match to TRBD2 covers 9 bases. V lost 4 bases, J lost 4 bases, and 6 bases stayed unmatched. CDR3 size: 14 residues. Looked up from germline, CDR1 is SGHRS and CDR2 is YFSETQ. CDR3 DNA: TGCGCCAGCAGCCCCGGGACTAGCATTTACGAGCAGTACTTC. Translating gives CASSPGTSIYEQYF.

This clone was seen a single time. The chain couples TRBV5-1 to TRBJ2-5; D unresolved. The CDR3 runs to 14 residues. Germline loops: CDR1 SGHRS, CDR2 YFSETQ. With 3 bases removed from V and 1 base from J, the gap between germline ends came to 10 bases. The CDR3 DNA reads TGCGCCAGCAGCTCGACTCCGACCCAAGAGACCCAGTACTTC. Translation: CASSSTPTQETQYF. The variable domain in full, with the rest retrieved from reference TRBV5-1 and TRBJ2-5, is KAGVTQTPRYLIKTRGQQVTLSCSPISGHRSVSWYQQTPGQGLQFLFEYFSETQRNKGNFPGRFSGRQFSNSRSEMNVSTLELGDSALYLCASSSTPTQETQYFGPGTRLLVL.

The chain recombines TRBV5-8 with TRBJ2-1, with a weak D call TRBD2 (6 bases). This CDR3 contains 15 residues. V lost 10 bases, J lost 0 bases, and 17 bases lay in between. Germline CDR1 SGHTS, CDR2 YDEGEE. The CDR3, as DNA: TGTGCCTCCGGGAGAGGAACTTACTCCTACAATGAGCAGTTCTTC. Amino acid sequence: CASGRGTYSYNEQFF. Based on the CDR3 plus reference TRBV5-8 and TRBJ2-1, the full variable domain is EAGVTQSPTHLIKTRGQQATLRCSPISGHTSVYWYQQALGLGLQFLLWYDEGEERNRGNFPPRFSGRQFPNYSSELNVNALELEDSALYLCASGRGTYSYNEQFFGPGTRLTVL.

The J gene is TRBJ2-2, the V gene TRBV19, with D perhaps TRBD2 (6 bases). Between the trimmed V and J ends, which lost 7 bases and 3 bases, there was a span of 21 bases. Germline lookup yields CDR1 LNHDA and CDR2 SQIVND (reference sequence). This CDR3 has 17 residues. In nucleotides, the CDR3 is TGTGCCAGTAACCCGACTAGAACTGCTCGCTACACCGGGGAGCTGTTTTTT. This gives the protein CASNPTRTARYTGELFF.

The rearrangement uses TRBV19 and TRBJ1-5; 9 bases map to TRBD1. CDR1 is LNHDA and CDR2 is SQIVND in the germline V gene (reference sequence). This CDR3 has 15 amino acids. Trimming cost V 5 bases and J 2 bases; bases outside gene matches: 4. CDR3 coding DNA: TGTGCCAGTAGTCTGACAGGGGGTCGCAATCAGCCCCAGCATTTT. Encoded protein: CASSLTGGRNQPQHF.

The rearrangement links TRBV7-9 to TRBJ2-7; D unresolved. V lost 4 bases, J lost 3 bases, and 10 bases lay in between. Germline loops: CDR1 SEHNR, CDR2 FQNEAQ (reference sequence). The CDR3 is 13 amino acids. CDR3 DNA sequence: TGTGCCAGCAGCTCCGACATATACTACGAGCAGTACTTC. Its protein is CASSSDIYYEQYF.

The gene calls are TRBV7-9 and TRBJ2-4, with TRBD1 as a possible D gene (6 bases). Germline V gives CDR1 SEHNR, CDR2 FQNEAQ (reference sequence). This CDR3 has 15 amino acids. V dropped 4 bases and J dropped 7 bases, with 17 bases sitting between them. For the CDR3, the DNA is TGTGCCAGCAGCTCGCCATCAGGGGTAGGGAACATTCAGTACTTC. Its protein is CASSSPSGVGNIQYF.

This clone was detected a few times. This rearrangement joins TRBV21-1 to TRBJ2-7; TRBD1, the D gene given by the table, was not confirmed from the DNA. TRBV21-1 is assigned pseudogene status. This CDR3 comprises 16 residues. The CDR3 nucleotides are TGTGCCAGCAGCAAAGATGGGGGACAGGGCGCCTACGAGCAGTACTTC. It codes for CASSKDGGQGAYEQYF.

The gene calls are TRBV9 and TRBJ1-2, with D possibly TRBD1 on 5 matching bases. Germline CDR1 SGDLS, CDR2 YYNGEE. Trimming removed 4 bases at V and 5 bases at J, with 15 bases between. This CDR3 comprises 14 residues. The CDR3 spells CASSPSGGEYGYTF. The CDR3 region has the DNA TGTGCCAGCAGCCCGAGCGGGGGGGAATATGGCTACACCTTC.

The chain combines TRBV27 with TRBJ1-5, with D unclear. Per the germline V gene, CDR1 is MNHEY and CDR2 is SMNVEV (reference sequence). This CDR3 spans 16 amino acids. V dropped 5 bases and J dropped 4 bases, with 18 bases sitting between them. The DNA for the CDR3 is TGTGCCAGCAGTCGGCGAGGCGATTTTAGGAATCAGCCCCAGCATTTT. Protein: CASSRRGDFRNQPQHF.

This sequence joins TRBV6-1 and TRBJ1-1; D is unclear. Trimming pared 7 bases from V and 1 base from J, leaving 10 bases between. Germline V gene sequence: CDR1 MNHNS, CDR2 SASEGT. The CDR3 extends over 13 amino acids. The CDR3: CASKPPENTEAFF. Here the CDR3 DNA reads TGTGCCAGCAAACCCCCCGAGAACACTGAAGCTTTCTTT.

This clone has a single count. The CDR3 protein is CASSILLAGVNEQYF. The CDR3 nucleotides are TGTGCCAGCAGCATCCTACTAGCGGGAGTTAACGAGCAGTACTTC. The chain has TRBV7-9 and TRBJ2-7; TRBD2 aligns across 11 bases. Germline V gives CDR1 SEHNR, CDR2 FQNEAQ (reference sequence). The CDR3 totals 15 residues. Unmatched junction bases numbered 8, after V lost 5 bases and J lost 5 bases. Supplemented by reference TRBV7-9 and TRBJ2-7, the full variable domain reads DTGVSQNPRHKITKRGQNVTFRCDPISEHNRLYWYRQTLGQGPEFLTYFQNEAQLEKSRLLSDRFSAERPKGSFSTLEIQRTEQGDSAMYLCASSILLAGVNEQYFGPGTRLTVT.

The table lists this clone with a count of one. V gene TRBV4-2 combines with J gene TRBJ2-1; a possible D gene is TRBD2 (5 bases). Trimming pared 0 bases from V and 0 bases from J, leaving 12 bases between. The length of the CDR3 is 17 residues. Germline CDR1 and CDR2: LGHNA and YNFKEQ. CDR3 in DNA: TGTGCCAGCAGCCAAGATCGTCCAGCGGCCTCCTACAATGAGCAGTTCTTC. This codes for CASSQDRPAASYNEQFF.